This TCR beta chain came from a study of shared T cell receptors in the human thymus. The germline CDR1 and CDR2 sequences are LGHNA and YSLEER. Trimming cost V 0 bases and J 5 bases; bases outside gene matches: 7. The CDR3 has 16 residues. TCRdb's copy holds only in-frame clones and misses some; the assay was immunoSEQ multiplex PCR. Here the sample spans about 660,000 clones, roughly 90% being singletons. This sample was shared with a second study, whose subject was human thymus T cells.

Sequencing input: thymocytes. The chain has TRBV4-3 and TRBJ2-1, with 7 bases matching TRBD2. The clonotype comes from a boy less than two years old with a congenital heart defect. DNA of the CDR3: TGCGCCAGCAGCCAAGATCGTAGGACTAGGGACAATGAGCAGTTCTTC. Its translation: CASSQDRRTRDNEQFF.